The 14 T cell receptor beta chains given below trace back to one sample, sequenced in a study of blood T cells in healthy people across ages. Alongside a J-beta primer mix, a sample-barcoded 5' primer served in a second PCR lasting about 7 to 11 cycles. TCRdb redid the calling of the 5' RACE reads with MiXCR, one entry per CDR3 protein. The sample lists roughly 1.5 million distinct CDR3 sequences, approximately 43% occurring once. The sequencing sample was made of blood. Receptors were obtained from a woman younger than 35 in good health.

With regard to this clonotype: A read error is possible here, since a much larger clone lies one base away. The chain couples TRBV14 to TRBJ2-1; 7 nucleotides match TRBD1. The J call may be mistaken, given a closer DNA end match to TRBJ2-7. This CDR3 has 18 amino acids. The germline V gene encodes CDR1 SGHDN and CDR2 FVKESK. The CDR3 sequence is CASSQISPRQGPYNEQYF. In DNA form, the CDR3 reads TGTGCCAGCAGCCAAATCTCACCAAGACAGGGACCCTACAATGAGCAGTACTTC.

The CDR3 DNA reads TGCAGTGCTAGGAGTAGCGGGGGACTTACCTACGAGCAGTACTTC. This codes for CSARSSGGLTYEQYF. The genes are TRBV20-1 and TRBJ2-7; 9 nucleotides match TRBD2. CDR3 length: 15 residues. CDR1 DFQATT and CDR2 SNEGSKA come from the germline V gene (reference sequence). Trimming took 3 bases from V and 2 from J; bases not matched to a gene: 8.

CDR3 sequence (DNA): TGCGCCAGCAGCCAAGATTGGGGGACTAGTTCATACAATGAGCAGTTCTTC. Protein: CASSQDWGTSSYNEQFF. The V gene is TRBV4-3, the J gene TRBJ2-1; 8 positions agree with TRBD2. CDR1 and CDR2 (germline): LGHNA, YSLEER. The CDR3 contains 17 residues. Unmatched junction bases numbered 8, after V lost 0 bases and J lost 4 bases.

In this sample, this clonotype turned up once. CDR3 coding DNA: TGTGCCAGCAGTTTAGGGAACGAAGATGGCTACACCTTC. This codes for CASSLGNEDGYTF. The V gene is TRBV25-1, the J gene TRBJ1-2; D is unclear. Germline V gene sequence: CDR1 MGHDK, CDR2 SYGVNS. The CDR3 extends over 13 amino acids. V lost 5 bases to trimming and J lost 6 bases, with 13 bases between them.

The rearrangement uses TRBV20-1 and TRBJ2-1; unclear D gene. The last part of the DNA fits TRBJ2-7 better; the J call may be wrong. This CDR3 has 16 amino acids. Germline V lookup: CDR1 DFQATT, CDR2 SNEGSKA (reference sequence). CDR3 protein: CSAGSLDPRSYNEQYF. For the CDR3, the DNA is TGCAGTGCTGGCTCCTTAGACCCCCGGTCCTACAATGAGCAGTACTTC.

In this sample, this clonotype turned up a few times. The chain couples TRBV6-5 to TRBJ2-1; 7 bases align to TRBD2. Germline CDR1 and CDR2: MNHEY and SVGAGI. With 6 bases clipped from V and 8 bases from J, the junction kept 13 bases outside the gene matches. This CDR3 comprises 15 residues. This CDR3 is CASRSGAGEWDEQFF. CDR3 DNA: TGTGCCAGCAGATCTGGGGCGGGAGAGTGGGATGAGCAGTTCTTC.

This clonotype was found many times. DNA of the CDR3: TGCGCCAGCAGCTTGGCCCGCGGGGCTAGCACAGATACGCAGTATTTT. Translating it yields CASSLARGASTDTQYF. V and J are TRBV5-1 and TRBJ2-3, with D possibly matching TRBD2 (6 bases). V lost 0 bases, J lost 0 bases, and 11 bases lay in between. CDR3 length: 16 residues. Germline V gene lookup returns CDR1 SGHRS and CDR2 YFSETQ.

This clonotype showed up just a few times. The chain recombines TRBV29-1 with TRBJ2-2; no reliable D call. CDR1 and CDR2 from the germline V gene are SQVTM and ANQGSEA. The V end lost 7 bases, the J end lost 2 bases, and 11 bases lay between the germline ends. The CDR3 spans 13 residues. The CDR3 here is CSAKDLNTGELFF. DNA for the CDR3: TGCAGCGCTAAGGACCTAAACACCGGGGAGCTGTTTTTT.

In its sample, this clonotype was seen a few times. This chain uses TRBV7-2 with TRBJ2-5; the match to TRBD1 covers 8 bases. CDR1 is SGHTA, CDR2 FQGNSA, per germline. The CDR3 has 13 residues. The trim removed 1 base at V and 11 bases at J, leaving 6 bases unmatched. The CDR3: CASSLGTGRLQYF. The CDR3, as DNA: TGTGCCAGCAGCTTAGGGACAGGGAGGTTGCAGTACTTC.

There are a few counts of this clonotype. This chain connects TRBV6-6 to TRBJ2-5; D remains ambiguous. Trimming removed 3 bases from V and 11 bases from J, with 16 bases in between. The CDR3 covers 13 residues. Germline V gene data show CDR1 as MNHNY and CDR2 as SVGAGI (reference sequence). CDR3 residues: CASSYGSGYEQYF. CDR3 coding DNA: TGTGCCAGCAGTTATGGCTCTGGTTATGAGCAGTACTTC.

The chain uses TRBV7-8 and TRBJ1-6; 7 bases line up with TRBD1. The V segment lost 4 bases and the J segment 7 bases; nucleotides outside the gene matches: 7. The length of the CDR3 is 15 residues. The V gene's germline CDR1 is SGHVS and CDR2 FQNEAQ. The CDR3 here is CASSSPQGRNSPLHF. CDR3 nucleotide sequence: TGTGCCAGCAGCTCGCCACAGGGGAGGAATTCACCCCTCCACTTT.

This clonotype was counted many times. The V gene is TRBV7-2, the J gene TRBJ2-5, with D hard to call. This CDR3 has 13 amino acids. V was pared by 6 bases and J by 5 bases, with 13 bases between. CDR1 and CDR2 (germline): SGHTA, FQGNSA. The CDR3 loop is CASSHYWVETQYF. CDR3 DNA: TGTGCCAGCAGTCACTATTGGGTGGAGACCCAGTACTTC.

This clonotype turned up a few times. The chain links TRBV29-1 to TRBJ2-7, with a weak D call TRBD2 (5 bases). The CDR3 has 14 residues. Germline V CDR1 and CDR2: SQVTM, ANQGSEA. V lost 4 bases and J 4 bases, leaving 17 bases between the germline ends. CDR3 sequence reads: CSVGQAGPGYEQYF. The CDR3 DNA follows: TGCAGCGTTGGCCAGGCGGGTCCGGGTTACGAGCAGTACTTC.

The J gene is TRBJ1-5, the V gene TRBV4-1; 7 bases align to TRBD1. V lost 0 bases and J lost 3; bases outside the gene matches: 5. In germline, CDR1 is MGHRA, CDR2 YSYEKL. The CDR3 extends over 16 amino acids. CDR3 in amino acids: CASSQEGGQNNQPQHF. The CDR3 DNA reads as TGCGCCAGCAGCCAAGAAGGGGGACAGAACAATCAGCCCCAGCATTTT.